What follows are 8 T cell receptor beta chains derived from one specimen sequenced in a study of Tregs in tolerant kidney transplant recipients. Mixed chimerism was transient after nonmyeloablative marrow transplants from related graft donors. Clones were sequenced by immunoSEQ multiplex PCR, and TCRdb holds only the in-frame ones, with some missing. In the table there are 50,000 or so clones, roughly nine tenths of which are singletons. Sequenced material: CD8+ T cells from blood (PBMCs), taken 24 months after the transplant. The receptors come from a human patient who received a combined kidney and bone marrow transplant. Some T cells may be the graft donor's.

J is TRBJ1-1 and V is TRBV13; D remains unclear. This CDR3 contains 12 residues. V was cut by 5 bases and J by 1 base, with 5 bases left in between. Germline V lookup: CDR1 PRHDT, CDR2 FYEKMQ (reference sequence). CDR3 DNA: TGTGCCAGCAGCCCCGGGAACACTGAAGCTTTCTTT. Its protein product is CASSPGNTEAFF.

The V gene is TRBV7-9, the J gene TRBJ2-7, with TRBD1 matching 9 bases. The J segment lost 5 bases and the V segment lost 4 bases, leaving 6 bases of the junction unmatched. CDR1 is SEHNR and CDR2 is FQNEAQ in the germline V gene (reference sequence). The CDR3 sequence is 14 residues long. DNA of the CDR3: TGTGCCAGCAGCTCCCCTTGGGACAGGGACGAGCAGTACTTC. Amino acids: CASSSPWDRDEQYF.

This clone was detected once. The chain carries TRBV5-4 and TRBJ2-4; 9 bases match TRBD1. The junction had 12 bases not matched to a gene; V was cut back by 3 bases and J by 8 bases. The CDR3 sequence is 16 residues long. In germline, CDR1 is SGHNT, CDR2 YYREEE (reference sequence). CDR3 DNA sequence: TGTGCCAGCAGCTGGGAACTTGGACAGGGGAAGGACATTCAGTACTTC. Translation gives CASSWELGQGKDIQYF.

The J gene is TRBJ2-7, the V gene TRBV4-1; 10 bases map to TRBD2. This CDR3 comprises 15 residues. V lost 2 bases and J lost 2; bases outside the gene matches: 3. Germline assignment: CDR1 MGHRA and CDR2 YSYEKL. The chain's CDR3 is CASSQSTSGTYEQYF. Here the CDR3 DNA reads TGCGCCAGCAGCCAATCAACTAGCGGGACCTACGAGCAGTACTTC.

V is TRBV7-9 and J is TRBJ2-1; D is undetermined. Looked up from germline, CDR1 is SEHNR and CDR2 is FQNEAQ (reference sequence). CDR3 size: 14 residues. V lost 1 base, J lost 4 bases, and 8 bases lay in between. The CDR3 DNA is TGTGCCAGCAGCTTAGTTAGCCTTTACAATGAGCAGTTCTTC. This sequence encodes CASSLVSLYNEQFF.

This chain connects TRBV5-1 to TRBJ2-3; D unresolved. Germline assignment: CDR1 SGHRS and CDR2 YFSETQ. Trimming took off 4 bases at V and 0 bases at J, with 12 bases between the two ends. The CDR3 runs to 15 residues. CDR3 nucleotides: TGCGCCAGCAGCGGAGACTTGTGGAGCACAGATACGCAGTATTTT. Translation: CASSGDLWSTDTQYF. The whole variable domain, remainder taken from reference TRBV5-1 and TRBJ2-3, is KAGVTQTPRYLIKTRGQQVTLSCSPISGHRSVSWYQQTPGQGLQFLFEYFSETQRNKGNFPGRFSGRQFSNSRSEMNVSTLELGDSALYLCASSGDLWSTDTQYFGPGTRLTVL.

In its sample, this clone was seen once. Germline and junction disagree at one end, which may indicate a read error. The CDR3 nucleotides read TGTGCCAGCAGCTTAGGGGACAGAGGTCGTAAGAGGGCTTATGGCTACCCCTTC. It translates to CASSLGDRGRKRAYGYPF. V usage is TRBV7-8 and J usage is TRBJ1-2; 7 bases map to TRBD1. The CDR3 spans 18 residues. Germline V gene data show CDR1 as SGHVS and CDR2 as FQNEAQ.

The rearrangement joins TRBV7-9 to TRBJ2-3, with TRBD2 identical over 7 bases. V was pared by 7 bases and J by 0 bases, with 7 bases of the junction left unmatched. From germline, CDR1 is SEHNR and CDR2 FQNEAQ (reference sequence). This CDR3 region has 15 residues. The CDR3 coding sequence is TGTGCCAGCACCCCGAGCGGGGCTAGCACAGATACGCAGTATTTT. The encoded protein is CASTPSGASTDTQYF. Based on the CDR3 plus reference TRBV7-9 and TRBJ2-3, the full variable domain is DTGVSQNPRHKITKRGQNVTFRCDPISEHNRLYWYRQTLGQGPEFLTYFQNEAQLEKSRLLSDRFSAERPKGSFSTLEIQRTEQGDSAMYLCASTPSGASTDTQYFGPGTRLTVL.